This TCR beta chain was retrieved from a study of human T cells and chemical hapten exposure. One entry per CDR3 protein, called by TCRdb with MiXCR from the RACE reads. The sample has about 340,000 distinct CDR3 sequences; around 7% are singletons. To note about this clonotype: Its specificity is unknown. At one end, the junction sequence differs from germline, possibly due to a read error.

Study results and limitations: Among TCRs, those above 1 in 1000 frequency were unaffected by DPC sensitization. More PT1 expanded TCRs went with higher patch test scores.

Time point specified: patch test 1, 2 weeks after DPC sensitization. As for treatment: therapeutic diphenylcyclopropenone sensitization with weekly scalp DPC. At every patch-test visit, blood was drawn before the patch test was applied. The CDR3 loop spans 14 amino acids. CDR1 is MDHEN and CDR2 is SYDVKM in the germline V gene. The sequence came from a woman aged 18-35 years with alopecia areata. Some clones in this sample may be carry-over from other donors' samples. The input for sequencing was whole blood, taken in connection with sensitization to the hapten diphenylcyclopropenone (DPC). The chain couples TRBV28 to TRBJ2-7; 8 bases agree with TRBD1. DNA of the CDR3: TGTGCCAGCAGTTTATCGGACAGGGCTTCGAGCAGTCAATTC. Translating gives CASSLSDRASSSQF. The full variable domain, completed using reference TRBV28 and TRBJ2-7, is DVKVTQSSRYLVKRTGEKVFLECVQDMDHENMFWYRQDPGLGLRLIYFSYDVKMKEKGDIPEGYSVSREKKERFSLILESASTNQTSMYLCASSLSDRASSSQFGPGTRLTVT.